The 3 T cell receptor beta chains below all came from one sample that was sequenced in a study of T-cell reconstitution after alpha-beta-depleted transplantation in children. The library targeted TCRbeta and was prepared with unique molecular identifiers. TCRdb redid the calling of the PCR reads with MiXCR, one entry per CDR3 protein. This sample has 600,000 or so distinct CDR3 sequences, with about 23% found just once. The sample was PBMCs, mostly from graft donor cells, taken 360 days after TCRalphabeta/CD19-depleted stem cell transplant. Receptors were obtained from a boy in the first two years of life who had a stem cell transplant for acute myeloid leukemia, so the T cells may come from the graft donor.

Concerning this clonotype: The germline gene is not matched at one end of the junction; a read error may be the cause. CDR3 DNA sequence: TGTGCCAGCAGTTACGGGTCAAGTGGCTACAAGCAGTACTTC. This gives the protein CASSYGSSGYKQYF. This chain connects TRBV27 to TRBJ2-7, with D unresolved. Germline V lookup: CDR1 MNHEY, CDR2 SMNVEV (reference sequence). CDR3 length: 14 residues.

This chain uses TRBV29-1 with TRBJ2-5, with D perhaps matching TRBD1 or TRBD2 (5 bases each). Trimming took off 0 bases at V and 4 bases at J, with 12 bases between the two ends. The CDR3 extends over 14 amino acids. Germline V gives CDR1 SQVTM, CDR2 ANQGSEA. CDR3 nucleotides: TGCAGCGTTGAAGATTGGGGGTTCCCAGAGACCCAGTACTTC. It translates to CSVEDWGFPETQYF.

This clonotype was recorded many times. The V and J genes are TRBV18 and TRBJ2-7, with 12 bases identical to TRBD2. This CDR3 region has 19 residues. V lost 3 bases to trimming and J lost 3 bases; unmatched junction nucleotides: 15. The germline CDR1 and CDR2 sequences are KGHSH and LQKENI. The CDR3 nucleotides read TGTGCCAGCTCACCGGCCGGGCTAGCGGGGGGGCCACCCCTCTACGAGCAGTACGTC. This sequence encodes CASSPAGLAGGPPLYEQYV.